This passage covers 15 T cell receptor beta chains from one sample sequenced in a study of blood T cell repertoires in COVID-19. Repertoires were generated with immunoSEQ multiplex PCR, while TCRdb's copy carries only in-frame clones and drops some. The sample has roughly 250,000 clones, around 89% seen once. Sequenced sample: peripheral blood. The receptors originated from a woman in her thirties or forties with acute or convalescent COVID-19.

The chain is built from TRBV6-1 and TRBJ2-3; TRBD1 might be the D (6 bases). V lost 2 bases and J 6 bases, leaving 12 bases between the germline ends. The CDR3 length is 14 residues. The germline gives CDR1 MNHNS, CDR2 SASEGT. CDR3 DNA: TGTGCCAGCAGTGAAAGGGACACCCGGGATACGCAGTATTTT. Amino acids: CASSERDTRDTQYF.

This chain joins TRBV6-5 and TRBJ1-1, with 7 bases aligning to TRBD1. The CDR3 extends over 15 amino acids. Germline V gene data show CDR1 as MNHEY and CDR2 as SVGAGI. The V gene end was trimmed by 4 bases and the J gene end by 5 bases; junction bases not matched to a gene: 10. The CDR3 nucleotides are TGTGCCAGCAGTTCCGAGAGGGGGCACCCGACTGAAGCTTTCTTT. Its translation is CASSSERGHPTEAFF.

The J gene is TRBJ1-2, the V gene TRBV5-4; perhaps TRBD1 as D (5 bases). CDR1 is SGHNT and CDR2 is YYREEE in the germline V gene (reference sequence). The CDR3 extends over 14 amino acids. Trimming took off 0 bases at V and 8 bases at J, with 14 bases between the two ends. CDR3 in DNA: TGTGCCAGCAGCTTGGACAGGAGGGCGCAAGGCTACACCTTC. Translation gives CASSLDRRAQGYTF.

The rearrangement joins TRBV12-3 or TRBV12-4 to TRBJ1-1; the D is unclear. The V gene lost 6 bases and the J gene lost 7 bases, with 9 bases spanning the gap. There are 11 residues in the CDR3. The CDR3 reads CASSPRYEAFF. Written as DNA, the CDR3 is TGTGCCAGCAGCCCCAGGTATGAAGCTTTCTTT.

The chain employs TRBV18 and TRBJ1-1, with a possible D match to TRBD1 (5 bases). The V end was cut by 0 bases, the J end by 5 bases, with 10 bases between. This CDR3 region has 14 residues. Germline V gene sequence: CDR1 KGHSH, CDR2 LQKENI. CDR3 residues: CASSPPGTGTEAFF. The CDR3, as DNA: TGTGCCAGCTCACCACCGGGAACAGGAACTGAAGCTTTCTTT.

This sequence joins TRBV4-1 and TRBJ1-2; possibly TRBD1 for D (6 bases). CDR1 and CDR2 from the germline V gene are MGHRA and YSYEKL. This CDR3 has 16 residues. The ends were cut back, 3 bases at V and 1 base at J, with 15 bases in the middle. The CDR3 sequence is CASSHPLQGRNYGYTF. The CDR3 DNA follows: TGCGCCAGCAGCCATCCTTTGCAGGGGCGTAACTATGGCTACACCTTC.

The rearrangement uses TRBV7-2 and TRBJ2-1; TRBD2 matches at 8 bases. V lost 5 bases, J lost 4 bases, and 1 base stayed unmatched. This CDR3 is 13 amino acids long. CDR1 is SGHTA, CDR2 FQGNSA, per germline. Written as DNA, the CDR3 is TGTGCCAGCAGCAGACTAGCGTACAATGAGCAGTTCTTC. Protein sequence: CASSRLAYNEQFF.

The J gene is TRBJ1-6, the V gene TRBV30, with D perhaps TRBD1 (6 bases). V was shortened by 3 bases and J by 5 bases, with 14 bases between the two germline ends. Germline-derived CDR1 and CDR2 are GTSNPN and SVGIG (reference sequence). CDR3 length: 15 amino acids. The CDR3 spells CAWRTGQSNNSPLHF. In DNA, the CDR3 is TGTGCCTGGAGGACAGGACAGTCGAATAATTCACCCCTCCACTTT.

V is TRBV7-9 and J is TRBJ2-7; TRBD2 matches 8 bases. J lost 3 bases, V lost 0 bases, and 7 bases had no gene match. The CDR3 runs 16 residues. Germline assignment: CDR1 SEHNR and CDR2 FQNEAQ (reference sequence). CDR3 sequence: CASSLAGGGLSYEQYV. In nucleotides, the CDR3 is TGTGCCAGCAGCTTAGCGGGCGGGGGGTTAAGCTACGAGCAGTACGTC.

The chain joins TRBV18 to TRBJ1-1; D not certain. Germline V lookup: CDR1 KGHSH, CDR2 LQKENI. The CDR3 consists of 16 residues. With 0 bases removed from V and 3 bases from J, the gap between germline ends came to 14 bases. For the CDR3, the DNA is TGTGCCAGCTCACCACCCATGGCCCTAGGCGACACTGAAGCTTTCTTT. This codes for CASSPPMALGDTEAFF.

The count of this clone is one. The chain links TRBV6-5 to TRBJ1-1; unclear D gene. The CDR3 extends over 13 amino acids. The V gene lost 10 bases and the J gene lost 0 bases, with 12 bases spanning the gap. Germline CDR1 reads MNHEY; CDR2 reads SVGAGI. Here the CDR3 DNA reads TGTGCCACCAGCGGGGTGTTGAACACTGAAGCTTTCTTT. Amino acids: CATSGVLNTEAFF.

The J gene is TRBJ1-2, the V gene TRBV9, with 7 positions matching TRBD1. Germline assignment: CDR1 SGDLS and CDR2 YYNGEE. The V and J ends lost 0 bases and 2 bases, in that order; junction bases with no gene match: 4. There are 15 residues in the CDR3. This CDR3 is CASSVETGPNYGYTF. The CDR3 nucleotides are TGTGCCAGCAGCGTAGAGACAGGGCCGAACTATGGCTACACCTTC.

The rearrangement uses TRBV5-1 and TRBJ1-1, with unresolved D. Germline V lookup: CDR1 SGHRS, CDR2 YFSETQ. V lost 6 bases to trimming and J lost 1 base, with 7 bases between them. This CDR3 is built from 12 residues. The CDR3 loop is CASKEGNTEAFF. DNA for the CDR3: TGCGCCAGCAAGGAGGGGAACACTGAAGCTTTCTTT.

The genes are TRBV27 and TRBJ2-3, with a possible D match to TRBD1 (6 bases). V lost 3 bases to trimming and J lost 7 bases, with 23 bases between them. This CDR3 is built from 17 residues. Germline V gene data show CDR1 as MNHEY and CDR2 as SMNVEV (reference sequence). The CDR3 here is CASSLGQGRVSPHTQYF. The DNA for the CDR3 is TGTGCCAGCAGTTTGGGGCAGGGGCGAGTATCACCTCATACGCAGTATTTT.

The CDR3 DNA sequence: TGTGCCAGCAGCTTAGTCTCTTCGGGGACCCAGTACTTC. Protein sequence: CASSLVSSGTQYF. This sequence joins TRBV7-9 and TRBJ2-5; D gene ambiguous. The V end was cut by 1 base, the J end by 7 bases, with 10 bases between. Germline loops: CDR1 SEHNR, CDR2 FQNEAQ (reference sequence). The CDR3 contains 13 residues.